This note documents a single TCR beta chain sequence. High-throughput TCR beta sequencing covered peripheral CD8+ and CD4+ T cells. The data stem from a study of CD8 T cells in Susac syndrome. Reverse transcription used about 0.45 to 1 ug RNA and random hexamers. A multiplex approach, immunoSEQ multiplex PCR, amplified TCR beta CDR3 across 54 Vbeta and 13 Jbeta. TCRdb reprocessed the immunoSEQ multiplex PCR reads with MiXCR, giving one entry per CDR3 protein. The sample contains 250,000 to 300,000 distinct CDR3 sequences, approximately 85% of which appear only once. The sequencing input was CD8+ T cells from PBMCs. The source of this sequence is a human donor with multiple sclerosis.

In nucleotides, the CDR3 is TGCGCCAGCAGCCAAGATGAGCGGGGCGGGAACACTGAAGCTTTCTTT. It encodes CASSQDERGGNTEAFF. The chain joins TRBV4-3 to TRBJ1-1, with TRBD1 as a possible D gene (5 bases). Germline loops: CDR1 LGHNA, CDR2 YSLEER. This CDR3 contains 16 residues. V lost 0 bases to trimming and J lost 1 base, with 12 bases between them.